The 22 T cell receptor beta chains below were found in one sample sequenced in a study of OX40 agonist ivuxolimab in advanced cancers. The library came from the immunoSEQ multiplex PCR assay. TCRdb limited this immuneACCESS table to in-frame rearrangements with V and J called. A share of clones is missing; checked studies link under half to unresolved V genes, and the rest is unexplained. The sample table contains some 94,000 clones; only one count was recorded for roughly 90% of them. The top ten clones comprise more than 3% of the sample. The source material was CD4+ or CD8+ T cells sorted from blood, sampled in a trial of the OX40 agonist ivuxolimab. These receptor sequences come from an adult with an advanced solid tumor such as melanoma, head and neck, liver or kidney cancer.

The chain employs TRBV6-1 and TRBJ2-7; D might be TRBD2 (6 bases). The V end was cut by 8 bases, the J end by 5 bases, with 22 bases between. This CDR3 has 15 amino acids. The germline V gene encodes CDR1 MNHNS and CDR2 SASEGT. In DNA, the CDR3 is TGTGCCAGCCGGCGACCGGGACTTCCACTCGACGAGCAGTACTTC. Its protein is CASRRPGLPLDEQYF.

This rearrangement joins TRBV5-4 to TRBJ2-2; TRBD2 is a possible D gene (5 bases). The CDR3 sequence is 14 residues long. CDR1 and CDR2 from the germline V gene are SGHNT and YYREEE (reference sequence). V was shortened by 4 bases and J by 6 bases, with 13 bases between the two germline ends. The CDR3 coding sequence is TGTGCCAGCAGCCCACTAGGATACGCCGGGGAGCTGTTTTTT. Residues: CASSPLGYAGELFF. The full variable domain, with the rest looked up from reference TRBV5-4 and TRBJ2-2, is ETGVTQSPTHLIKTRGQQVTLRCSSQSGHNTVSWYQQALGQGPQFIFQYYREEENGRGNFPPRFSGLQFPNYSSELNVNALELDDSALYLCASSPLGYAGELFFGEGSRLTVL.

This clone showed up just a few times. The CDR3 spells CASSFLQGYEQYF. The CDR3 region has the DNA TGCGCCAGCAGCTTCCTACAGGGATACGAGCAGTACTTC. The chain recombines TRBV5-1 with TRBJ2-7; perhaps TRBD1 as D (6 bases). Germline V lookup: CDR1 SGHRS, CDR2 YFSETQ. CDR3 length: 13 residues. Trimming stripped 2 bases from V and 4 bases from J, with 10 bases between.

This sequence joins TRBV15 and TRBJ2-3, with TRBD2 matching 8 bases. Germline assignment: CDR1 LNHNV and CDR2 YYDKDF (reference sequence). V was pared by 8 bases and J by 6 bases, with 7 bases of the junction left unmatched. The CDR3 has 13 residues. CDR3 sequence: CATASGRSDTQYF. The CDR3 coding sequence is TGTGCCACCGCAAGCGGGAGATCGGATACGCAGTATTTT.

J is TRBJ1-4 and V is TRBV21-1; the table calls TRBD1, which could not be checked here. TRBV21-1 is marked as a pseudogene. This CDR3 is built from 15 residues. The CDR3 region is CASSPRQSTNEKLFF. The DNA of the CDR3 is TGTGCCAGCTCGCCTCGACAGTCAACTAATGAAAAACTGTTTTTT.

This chain joins TRBV9 and TRBJ2-2, with a possible D match to TRBD2 (5 bases). V was pared by 5 bases and J by 0 bases, with 8 bases between. Germline lookup yields CDR1 SGDLS and CDR2 YYNGEE. CDR3 length: 14 amino acids. The CDR3 here is CASSSGTNTGELFF. The CDR3 DNA follows: TGTGCCAGCAGTTCCGGGACGAACACCGGGGAGCTGTTTTTT.

This chain joins TRBV7-8 and TRBJ2-2, with 8 bases identical to TRBD1. V dropped 1 base and J dropped 4; count of bases not matched to a gene: 5. The CDR3 loop spans 16 amino acids. In germline, CDR1 is SGHVS, CDR2 FQNEAQ. CDR3 loop: CASSLGAGGVTGELFF. The CDR3 coding sequence is TGTGCCAGCAGCTTAGGGGCAGGGGGCGTCACCGGGGAGCTGTTTTTT. Based on the CDR3 plus reference TRBV7-8 and TRBJ2-2, the full variable domain is GAGVSQSPRYKVAKRGQDVALRCDPISGHVSLFWYQQALGQGPEFLTYFQNEAQLDKSGLPSDRFFAERPEGSVSTLKIQRTQQEDSAVYLCASSLGAGGVTGELFFGEGSRLTVL.

The V and J genes are TRBV29-1 and TRBJ2-5; tentative D call: TRBD1 (5 bases). The length of the CDR3 is 14 residues. The V end was cut by 0 bases, the J end by 5 bases, with 13 bases between. Looked up from germline, CDR1 is SQVTM and CDR2 is ANQGSEA. The CDR3 spells CSVEEETELETQYF. The CDR3 nucleotides are TGCAGCGTTGAAGAGGAGACAGAGTTGGAGACCCAGTACTTC.

This chain connects TRBV14 to TRBJ2-1, with TRBD2 as a possible D gene (5 bases). Per the germline V gene, CDR1 is SGHDN and CDR2 is FVKESK. CDR3 length: 14 amino acids. Trimming took off 2 bases at V and 8 bases at J, with 13 bases between the two ends. CDR3 amino acids: CASSQWIPGDEQFF. In nucleotides, the CDR3 is TGTGCCAGCAGCCAATGGATTCCCGGGGATGAGCAGTTCTTC.

The CDR3 DNA reads TGTGCCAGCAGTTACCGACAGGGGGTTTACAATGAGCAGTTCTTC. This encodes CASSYRQGVYNEQFF. The chain couples TRBV27 to TRBJ2-1; 9 bases fit TRBD1. CDR1 and CDR2 from the germline V gene are MNHEY and SMNVEV (reference sequence). This CDR3 has 15 amino acids. V was pared by 4 bases and J by 4 bases, with 5 bases of the junction left unmatched.

The chain links TRBV29-1 to TRBJ1-2, with 7 nucleotides matching TRBD1. The CDR3 runs to 13 residues. Germline lookup yields CDR1 SQVTM and CDR2 ANQGSEA. V gave up 6 bases and J gave up 3 bases; unmatched junction bases: 7. The DNA for the CDR3 is TGCAGCGTCCCGACAGGGTCGGACTATGGCTACACCTTC. Translating gives CSVPTGSDYGYTF.

The genes are TRBV5-1 and TRBJ2-4, with TRBD1 matching 11 bases. The V and J ends lost 0 bases and 3 bases, in that order; junction bases with no gene match: 8. Germline-derived CDR1 and CDR2 are SGHRS and YFSETQ. CDR3 length equals 18 residues. CDR3 nucleotide sequence: TGCGCCAGCAGCTTGGCTGGGACAGGGGGAGTAGGCAAAAACATTCAGTACTTC. As protein: CASSLAGTGGVGKNIQYF.

The rearrangement uses TRBV30 and TRBJ2-7; TRBD2 aligns across 13 bases. The trim removed 7 bases at V and 4 bases at J, leaving 4 bases unmatched. The CDR3 extends over 13 amino acids. Looked up from germline, CDR1 is GTSNPN and CDR2 is SVGIG (reference sequence). CDR3 region: CALGLAGAYEQYF. The CDR3 coding sequence is TGTGCCTTAGGACTAGCGGGAGCTTACGAGCAGTACTTC.

The rearrangement uses TRBV12-5 and TRBJ1-6; D ambiguous. In germline, CDR1 is LGHNT, CDR2 FRNRAP. V lost 4 bases and J 1 base, leaving 14 bases between the germline ends. The CDR3 runs to 17 residues. CDR3 sequence reads: CASGWYTDRSYNSPLHF. CDR3 in DNA: TGTGCTAGTGGTTGGTACACAGACCGATCCTATAATTCACCCCTCCACTTT.

The chain carries TRBV7-2 and TRBJ1-1; 7 positions agree with TRBD1. This CDR3 comprises 16 residues. Germline CDR1 SGHTA, CDR2 FQGNSA. With V trimmed by 5 bases and J by 3 bases, 12 bases remained unmatched. The CDR3 loop reads CASSVRGTEVYTEAFF. The CDR3 bases are TGTGCCAGCAGCGTAAGGGGGACAGAGGTATACACTGAAGCTTTCTTT.

The gene calls are TRBV11-2 and TRBJ2-5, with 7 bases fitting TRBD2. Germline assignment: CDR1 SGHAT and CDR2 FQNNGV. This CDR3 is built from 15 residues. V lost 4 bases to trimming and J lost 3 bases; unmatched junction nucleotides: 8. The CDR3 nucleotides are TGTGCCAGCAGCTCCGGACTAGGCGGGAAAGAGACCCAGTACTTC. Amino acids: CASSSGLGGKETQYF.

V usage is TRBV21-1 and J usage is TRBJ1-6. TRBV21-1 represents a pseudogene. The length of the CDR3 is 15 residues. CDR3 sequence reads: CASSNQRDLESPLHF. The CDR3 DNA reads as TGTGCCAGCAGCAACCAGAGGGATTTGGAGTCACCCCTCCACTTT.

The rearrangement links TRBV30 to TRBJ1-2, with D tentatively TRBD1 (5 bases). Germline CDR1 and CDR2: GTSNPN and SVGIG (reference sequence). V was clipped by 4 bases and J by 5 bases, with 14 bases between them. This CDR3 region has 13 residues. CDR3 in amino acids: CAWTGPLVYGYTF. The CDR3, as DNA: TGTGCCTGGACAGGGCCGTTAGTTTATGGCTACACCTTC.

CDR3 nucleotide sequence: TGTGCCAGCGGAAAGGAGGAGGGCCTTTCCTACGAGCAGTACTTC. It codes for CASGKEEGLSYEQYF. The gene calls are TRBV2 and TRBJ2-7; maybe TRBD2 (6 bases). The CDR3 sequence is 15 residues long. V dropped 8 bases and J dropped 1 base, with 18 bases sitting between them. The germline V gene encodes CDR1 SNHLY and CDR2 FYNNEI.

The chain links TRBV5-6 to TRBJ1-4, with TRBD1 identical over 8 bases. J gave up 12 bases and V 5 bases, and 24 bases lay outside the gene matches. The CDR3 has 18 residues. Germline CDR1 reads SGHDT; CDR2 reads YYEEEE. CDR3 sequence reads: CASRNRGANPSRKYELFF. The CDR3 region has the DNA TGTGCCAGCAGGAACAGGGGGGCAAACCCCTCTAGAAAGTACGAACTGTTTTTT.

V is TRBV11-1 and J is TRBJ2-3; the D is unclear. CDR1 SGHAT and CDR2 FQDESV come from the germline V gene (reference sequence). V lost 0 bases and J 6 bases, leaving 7 bases between the germline ends. The CDR3 totals 13 residues. CDR3 region: CASSLALLDTQYF. CDR3 in DNA: TGTGCCAGCAGCTTAGCGCTGTTGGATACGCAGTATTTT.

The chain joins TRBV6-1 to TRBJ2-7; D might be TRBD2 (6 bases). The V and J ends lost 7 bases and 4 bases respectively, with 11 bases between them. In germline, CDR1 is MNHNS, CDR2 SASEGT. The CDR3 extends over 12 amino acids. CDR3 in DNA: TGTGCCAGCATCCTCCGGGGGTACGAGCAGTACTTC. This encodes CASILRGYEQYF.